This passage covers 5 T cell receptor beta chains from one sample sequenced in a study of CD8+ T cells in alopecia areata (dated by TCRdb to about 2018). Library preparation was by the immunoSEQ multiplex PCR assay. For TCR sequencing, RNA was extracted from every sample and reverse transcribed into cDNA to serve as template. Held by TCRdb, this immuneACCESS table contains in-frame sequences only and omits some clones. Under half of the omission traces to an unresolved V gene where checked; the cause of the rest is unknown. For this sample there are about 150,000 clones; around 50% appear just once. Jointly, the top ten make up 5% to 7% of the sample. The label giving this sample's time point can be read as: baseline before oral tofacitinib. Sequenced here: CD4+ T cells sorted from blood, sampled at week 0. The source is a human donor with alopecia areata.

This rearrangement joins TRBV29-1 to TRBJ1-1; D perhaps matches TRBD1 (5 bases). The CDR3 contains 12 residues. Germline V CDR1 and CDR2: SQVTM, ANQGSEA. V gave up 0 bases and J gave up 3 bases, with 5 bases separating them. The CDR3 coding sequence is TGCAGCGTTGAAGAAGGGGACACTGAAGCTTTCTTT. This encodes CSVEEGDTEAFF. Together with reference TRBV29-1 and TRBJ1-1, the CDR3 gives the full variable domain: SAVISQKPSRDICQRGTSLTIQCQVDSQVTMMFWYRQQPGQSLTLIATANQGSEATYESGFVIDKFPISRPNLTFSTLTVSNMSPEDSSIYLCSVEEGDTEAFFGQGTRLTVV.

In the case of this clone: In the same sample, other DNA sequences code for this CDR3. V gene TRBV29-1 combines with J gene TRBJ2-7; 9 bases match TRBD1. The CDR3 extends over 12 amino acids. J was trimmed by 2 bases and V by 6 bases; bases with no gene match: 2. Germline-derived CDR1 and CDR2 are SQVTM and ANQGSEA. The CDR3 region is CSVGDRAYEQYF. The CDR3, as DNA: TGCAGCGTGGGGGACAGGGCCTACGAGCAGTACTTC.

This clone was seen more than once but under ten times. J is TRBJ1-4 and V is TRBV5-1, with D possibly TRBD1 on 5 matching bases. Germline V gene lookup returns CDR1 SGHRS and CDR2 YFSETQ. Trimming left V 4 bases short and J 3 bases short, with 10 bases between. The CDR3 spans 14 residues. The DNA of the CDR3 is TGCGCCAGCAGCCAAGACAGCTCTAATGAAAAACTGTTTTTT. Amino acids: CASSQDSSNEKLFF.

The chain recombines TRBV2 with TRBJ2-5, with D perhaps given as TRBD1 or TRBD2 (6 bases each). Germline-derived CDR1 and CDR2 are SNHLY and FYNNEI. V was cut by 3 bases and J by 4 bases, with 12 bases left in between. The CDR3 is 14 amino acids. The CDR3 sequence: CASSDPGARETQYF. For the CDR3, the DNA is TGTGCCAGCAGTGACCCGGGGGCCCGAGAGACCCAGTACTTC.

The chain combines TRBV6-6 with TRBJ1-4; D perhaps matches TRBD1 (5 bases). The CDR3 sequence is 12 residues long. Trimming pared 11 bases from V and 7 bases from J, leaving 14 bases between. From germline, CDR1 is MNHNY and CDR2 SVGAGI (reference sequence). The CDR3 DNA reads TGTGCCTCGGGGGGGGTCGGTGAAAAACTGTTTTTT. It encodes CASGGVGEKLFF.